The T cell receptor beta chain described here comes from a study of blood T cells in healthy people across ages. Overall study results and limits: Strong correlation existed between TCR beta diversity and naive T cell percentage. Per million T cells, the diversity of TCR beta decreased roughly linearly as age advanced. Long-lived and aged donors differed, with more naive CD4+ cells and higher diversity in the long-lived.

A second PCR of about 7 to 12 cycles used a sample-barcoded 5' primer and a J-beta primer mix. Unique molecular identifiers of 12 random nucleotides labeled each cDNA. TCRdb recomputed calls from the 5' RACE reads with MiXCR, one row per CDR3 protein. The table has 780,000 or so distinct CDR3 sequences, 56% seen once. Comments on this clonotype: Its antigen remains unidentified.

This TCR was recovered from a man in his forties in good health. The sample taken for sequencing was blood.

The CDR3 is CASSYSAVLVSGNTIYF. DNA for the CDR3: TGTGCCAGCAGTTACTCCGCTGTTTTGGTCTCTGGAAACACCATATATTTT. The V call is TRBV6-6, the J call TRBJ1-3, with D unresolved. CDR3 length: 17 residues. The germline V and J ends were trimmed by 0 bases and 0 bases, with 12 bases remaining between them. Germline assignment: CDR1 MNHNY and CDR2 SVGAGI (reference sequence).